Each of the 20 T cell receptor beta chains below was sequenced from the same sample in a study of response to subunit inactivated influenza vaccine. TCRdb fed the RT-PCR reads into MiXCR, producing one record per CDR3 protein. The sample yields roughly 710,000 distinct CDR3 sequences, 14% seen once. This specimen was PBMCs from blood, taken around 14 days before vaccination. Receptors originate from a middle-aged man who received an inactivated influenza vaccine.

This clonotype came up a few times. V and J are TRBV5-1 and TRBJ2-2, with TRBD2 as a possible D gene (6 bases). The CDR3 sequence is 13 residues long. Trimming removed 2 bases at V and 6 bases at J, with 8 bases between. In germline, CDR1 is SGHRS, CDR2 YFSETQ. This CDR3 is CASSFAGPGELFF. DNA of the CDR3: TGCGCCAGCAGCTTTGCGGGACCCGGGGAGCTGTTTTTT.

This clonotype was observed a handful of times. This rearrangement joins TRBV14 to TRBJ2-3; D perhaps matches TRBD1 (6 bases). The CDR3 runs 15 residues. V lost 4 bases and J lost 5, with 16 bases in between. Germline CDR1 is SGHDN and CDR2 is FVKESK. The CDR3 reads CASSPQGGSGDTQYF. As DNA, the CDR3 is TGTGCCAGCAGCCCACAGGGTGGTTCTGGAGATACGCAGTATTTT.

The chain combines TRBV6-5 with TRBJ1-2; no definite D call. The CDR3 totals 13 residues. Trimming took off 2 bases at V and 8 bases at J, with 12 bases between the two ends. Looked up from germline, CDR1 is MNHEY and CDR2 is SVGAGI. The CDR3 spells CASSYRQGRGYTF. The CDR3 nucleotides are TGTGCCAGCAGTTACAGGCAAGGAAGAGGCTACACCTTC.

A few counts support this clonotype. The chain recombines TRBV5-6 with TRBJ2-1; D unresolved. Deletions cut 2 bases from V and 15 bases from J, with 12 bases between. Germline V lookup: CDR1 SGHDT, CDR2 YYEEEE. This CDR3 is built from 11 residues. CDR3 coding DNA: TGTGCCAGCAGCTTAGTGGGAAGGGCGTTCTTC. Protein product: CASSLVGRAFF.

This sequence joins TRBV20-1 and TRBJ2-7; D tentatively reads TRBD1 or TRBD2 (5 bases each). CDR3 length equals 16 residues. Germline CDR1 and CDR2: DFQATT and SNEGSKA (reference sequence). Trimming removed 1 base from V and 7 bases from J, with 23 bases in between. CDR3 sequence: CSARGFRDASLIEQYF. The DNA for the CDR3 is TGCAGTGCTAGAGGATTCCGGGACGCCTCATTAATTGAGCAGTACTTC.

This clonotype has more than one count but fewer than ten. CDR3 in amino acids: CASRLSPGTEAFF. The CDR3 DNA reads as TGTGCCAGCAGACTCTCCCCGGGCACTGAAGCTTTCTTT. The V gene is TRBV5-5, the J gene TRBJ1-1, with D uncertain. V was trimmed by 5 bases and J by 4 bases, leaving 12 bases between them. Germline loops: CDR1 SGHKS, CDR2 YYEKEE (reference sequence). This CDR3 contains 13 residues.

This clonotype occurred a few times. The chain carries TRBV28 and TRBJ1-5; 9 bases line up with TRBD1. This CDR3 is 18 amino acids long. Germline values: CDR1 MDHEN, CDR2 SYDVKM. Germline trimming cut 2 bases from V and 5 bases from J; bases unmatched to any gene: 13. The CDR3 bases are TGTGCCAGCAGTTTACGGGACAGGGTATTCTTCACCGATCAGCCCCAGCATTTT. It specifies CASSLRDRVFFTDQPQHF.

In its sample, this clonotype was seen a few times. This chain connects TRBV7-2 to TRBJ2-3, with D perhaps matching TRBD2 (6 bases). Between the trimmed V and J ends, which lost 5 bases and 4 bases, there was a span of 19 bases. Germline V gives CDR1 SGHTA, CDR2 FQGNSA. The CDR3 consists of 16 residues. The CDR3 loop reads CASSPGDFLPADTQYF. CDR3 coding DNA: TGTGCCAGCAGCCCGGGGGACTTCCTTCCCGCAGATACGCAGTATTTT.

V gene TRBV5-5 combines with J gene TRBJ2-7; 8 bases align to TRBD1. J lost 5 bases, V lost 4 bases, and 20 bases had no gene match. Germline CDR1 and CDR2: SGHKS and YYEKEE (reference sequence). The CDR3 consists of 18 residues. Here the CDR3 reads CASSAKDEDRAYTHEQYF. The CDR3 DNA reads TGTGCCAGCAGCGCGAAAGATGAGGACAGGGCCTATACCCACGAGCAGTACTTC.

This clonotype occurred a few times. This CDR3 is CASSRLAGGHTGELFF. CDR3 DNA: TGTGCCAGCAGCAGGCTAGCGGGGGGTCACACCGGGGAGCTGTTTTTT. V usage is TRBV11-2 and J usage is TRBJ2-2, with 11 bases fitting TRBD2. Germline loops: CDR1 SGHAT, CDR2 FQNNGV. V shed 5 bases, J shed 3 bases, and the junction held 5 bases outside the gene matches. The CDR3 length is 16 residues.

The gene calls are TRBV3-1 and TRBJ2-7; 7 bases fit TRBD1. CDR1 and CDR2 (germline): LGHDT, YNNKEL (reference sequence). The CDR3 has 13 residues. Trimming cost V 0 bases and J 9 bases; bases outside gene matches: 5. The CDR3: CASSQDVGQMQYF. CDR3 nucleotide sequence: TGTGCCAGCAGCCAAGATGTGGGACAGATGCAGTACTTC.

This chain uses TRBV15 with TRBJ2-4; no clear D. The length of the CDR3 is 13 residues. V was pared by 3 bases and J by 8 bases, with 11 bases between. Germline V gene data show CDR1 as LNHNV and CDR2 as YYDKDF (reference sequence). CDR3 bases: TGTGCCACCAGCAGGGACCGTCTGGACATTCAGTACTTC. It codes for CATSRDRLDIQYF. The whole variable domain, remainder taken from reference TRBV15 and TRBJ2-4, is DAMVIQNPRYQVTQFGKPVTLSCSQTLNHNVMYWYQQKSSQAPKLLFHYYDKDFNNEADTPDNFQSRRPNTSFCFLDIRSPGLGDTAMYLCATSRDRLDIQYFGAGTRLSVL.

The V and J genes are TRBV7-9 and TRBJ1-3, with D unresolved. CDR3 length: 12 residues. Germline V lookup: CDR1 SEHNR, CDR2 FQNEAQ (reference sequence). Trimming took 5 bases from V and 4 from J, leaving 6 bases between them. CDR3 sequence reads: CASSPVGNTIYF. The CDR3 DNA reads TGTGCCAGCAGCCCCGTGGGAAACACCATATATTTT.

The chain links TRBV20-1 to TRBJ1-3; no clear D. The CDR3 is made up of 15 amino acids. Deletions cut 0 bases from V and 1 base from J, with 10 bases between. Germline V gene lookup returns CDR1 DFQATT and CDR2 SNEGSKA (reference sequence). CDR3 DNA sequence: TGCAGTGCTAGAGATTCTGAAAGATCTGGAAACACCATATATTTT. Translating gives CSARDSERSGNTIYF.

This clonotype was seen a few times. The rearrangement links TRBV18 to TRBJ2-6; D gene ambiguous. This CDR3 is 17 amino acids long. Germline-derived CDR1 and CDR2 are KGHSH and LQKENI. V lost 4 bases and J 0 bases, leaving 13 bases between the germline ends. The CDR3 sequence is CASSLYGRTSGANVLTF. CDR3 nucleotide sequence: TGTGCCAGCTCACTATACGGACGGACCTCTGGGGCCAACGTCCTGACTTTC.

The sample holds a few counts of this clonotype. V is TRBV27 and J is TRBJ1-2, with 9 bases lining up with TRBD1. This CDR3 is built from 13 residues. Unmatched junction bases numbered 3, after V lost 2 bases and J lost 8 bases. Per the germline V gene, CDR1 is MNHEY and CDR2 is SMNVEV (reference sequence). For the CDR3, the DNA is TGTGCCAGCAGTTTAACAGGGGGCATAGGCTACACCTTC. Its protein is CASSLTGGIGYTF.

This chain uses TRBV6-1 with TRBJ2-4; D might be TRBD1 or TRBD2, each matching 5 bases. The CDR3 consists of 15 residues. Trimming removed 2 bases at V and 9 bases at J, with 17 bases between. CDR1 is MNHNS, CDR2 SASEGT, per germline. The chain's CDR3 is CASSEIRDRQGIQYF. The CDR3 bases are TGTGCCAGCAGTGAAATCCGGGACCGGCAAGGCATTCAGTACTTC.

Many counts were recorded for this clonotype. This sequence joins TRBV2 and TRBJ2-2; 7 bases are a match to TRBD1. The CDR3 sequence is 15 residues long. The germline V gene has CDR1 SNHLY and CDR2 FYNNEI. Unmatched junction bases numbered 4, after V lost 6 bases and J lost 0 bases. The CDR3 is CASSRDRANTGELFF. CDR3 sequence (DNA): TGTGCCAGCAGCCGTGACAGGGCGAACACCGGGGAGCTGTTTTTT.

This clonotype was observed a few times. For the CDR3, the DNA is TGTGCCAGCGGTCCAGGGGGTAATTCACCCCTCCACTTT. The encoded protein is CASGPGGNSPLHF. The V and J genes are TRBV28 and TRBJ1-6, with TRBD1 matching 7 bases. Per germline, CDR1 MDHEN and CDR2 SYDVKM. Trimming removed 8 bases from V and 6 bases from J; junction bases left unmatched: 4. There are 13 residues in the CDR3.

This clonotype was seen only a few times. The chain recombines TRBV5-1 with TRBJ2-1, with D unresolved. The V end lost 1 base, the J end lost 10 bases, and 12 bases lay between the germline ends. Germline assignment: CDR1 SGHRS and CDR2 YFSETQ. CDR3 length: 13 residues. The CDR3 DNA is TGCGCCAGCAGCTTGAGACGGTCGGTCGAGCAGTTCTTC. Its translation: CASSLRRSVEQFF.